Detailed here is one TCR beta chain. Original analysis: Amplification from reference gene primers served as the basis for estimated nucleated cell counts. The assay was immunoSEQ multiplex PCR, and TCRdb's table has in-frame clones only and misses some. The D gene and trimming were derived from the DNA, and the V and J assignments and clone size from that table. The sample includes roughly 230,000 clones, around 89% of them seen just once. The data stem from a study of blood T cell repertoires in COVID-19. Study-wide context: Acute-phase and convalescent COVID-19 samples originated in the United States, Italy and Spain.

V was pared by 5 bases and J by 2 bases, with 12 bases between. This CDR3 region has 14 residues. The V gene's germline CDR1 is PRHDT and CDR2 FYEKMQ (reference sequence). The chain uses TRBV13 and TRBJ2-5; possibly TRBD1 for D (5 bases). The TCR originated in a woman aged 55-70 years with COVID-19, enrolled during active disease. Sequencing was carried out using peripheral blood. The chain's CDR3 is CASSTRQTQETQYF. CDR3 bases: TGTGCCAGCAGCACCCGACAGACTCAAGAGACCCAGTACTTC. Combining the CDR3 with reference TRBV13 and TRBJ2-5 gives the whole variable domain AAGVIQSPRHLIKEKRETATLKCYPIPRHDTVYWYQQGPGQDPQFLISFYEKMQSDKGSIPDRFSAQQFSDYHSELNMSSLELGDSALYFCASSTRQTQETQYFGPGTRLLVL.